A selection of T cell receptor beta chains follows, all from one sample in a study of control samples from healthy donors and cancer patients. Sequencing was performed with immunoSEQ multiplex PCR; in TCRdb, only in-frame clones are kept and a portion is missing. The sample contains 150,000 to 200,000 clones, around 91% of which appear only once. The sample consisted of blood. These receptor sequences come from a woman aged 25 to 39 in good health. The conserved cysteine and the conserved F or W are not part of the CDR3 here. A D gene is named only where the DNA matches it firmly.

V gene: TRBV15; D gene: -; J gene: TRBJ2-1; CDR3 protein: ATSLRLNNEQF
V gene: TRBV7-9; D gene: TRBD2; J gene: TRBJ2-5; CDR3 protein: ASSLSSGGLKTQY
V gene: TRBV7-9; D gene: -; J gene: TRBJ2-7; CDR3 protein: ASSYSPGAAYEQY
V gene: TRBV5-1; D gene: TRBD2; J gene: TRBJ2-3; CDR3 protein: ASRGLAGGADTQY
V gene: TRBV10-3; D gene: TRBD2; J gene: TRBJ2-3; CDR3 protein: AISPELAGGDGDTQY
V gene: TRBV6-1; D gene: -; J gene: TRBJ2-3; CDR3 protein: ASRGSDTQY
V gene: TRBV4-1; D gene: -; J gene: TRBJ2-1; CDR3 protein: ASSQAGEQF
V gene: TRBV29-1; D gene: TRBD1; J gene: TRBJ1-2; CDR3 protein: SVVVLNGQGDYGYT
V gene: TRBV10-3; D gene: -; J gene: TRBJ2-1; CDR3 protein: AISGQISYNEQF
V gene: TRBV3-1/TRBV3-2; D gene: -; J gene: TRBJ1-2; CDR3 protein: ASSQTGNYGYT
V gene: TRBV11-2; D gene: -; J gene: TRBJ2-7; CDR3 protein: ASSLTGPEQY